Listed below are T cell receptor beta chains from one sample, sequenced in a study of control samples from healthy donors and cancer patients. Assay used: immunoSEQ multiplex PCR; TCRdb lists only in-frame clones, some missing. The table has 70,000 or so clones, more than 75% seen once; the top ten hold roughly 3.1%. Sequenced sample: PBMCs. All receptors come from a woman aged 45-65 years with lung cancer. CDR3s include the opening cysteine and the closing phenylalanine or tryptophan. The order of the fields is J gene, clone size, V gene, D gene, CDR3 protein, CDR3 DNA. D genes are given only for firm matches. Where a row states a size, it is once, few, many or the class of an expanded clone; other rows omit it.

>TRBJ2-7|NA|TRBV27|TRBD1
CASRTGGEREQYF
TGTGCCAGCAGGACAGGGGGGGAGAGGGAGCAGTACTTC
>TRBJ1-1|NA|TRBV11-3|NA
CASSTRTEAFF
TGTGCCAGCAGCACGCGGACCGAAGCTTTCTTT
>TRBJ1-2|once|TRBV27|NA
CASSLAGNYGYTF
TGTGCCAGCAGTTTAGCAGGGAACTATGGCTACACCTTC
>TRBJ1-1|NA|TRBV19|TRBD1
CASSLKRPTGAPNTEAFF
TGTGCCAGTAGCCTAAAAAGACCCACAGGGGCGCCTAACACTGAAGCTTTCTTT
>TRBJ2-2|once|TRBV10-3|NA
CAISQGGGELFF
TGTGCCATCAGTCAAGGGGGAGGGGAGCTGTTTTTT
>TRBJ1-1|NA|TRBV6-5|NA
CASSRGGAQNTEAFF
TGTGCCAGCAGTCGGGGGGGGGCGCAGAACACTGAAGCTTTCTTT
>TRBJ1-2|NA|TRBV18|NA
CASSPRGIREVDYGYTF
TGTGCCAGCTCACCACGGGGTATCAGGGAGGTGGACTATGGCTACACCTTC
>TRBJ2-1|NA|TRBV28|TRBD2
CASSRPSGGAVPEQFF
TGTGCCAGCAGTAGGCCTAGCGGGGGGGCCGTTCCTGAGCAGTTCTTC
>TRBJ2-1|NA|TRBV30|TRBD1
CAWGGQAKGEQFF
TGTGCCTGGGGGGGACAGGCGAAGGGTGAGCAGTTCTTC
>TRBJ2-7|few|TRBV7-9|TRBD2
CASTVQSGRGATYEQYF
TGTGCCAGCACCGTTCAATCGGGGCGGGGGGCGACCTACGAGCAGTACTTC
>TRBJ1-5|NA|TRBV19|NA
CASSKTANQPQHF
TGTGCCAGTTCTAAGACGGCCAATCAGCCCCAGCATTTT
>TRBJ1-1|NA|TRBV6-5|TRBD1
CASGKTGPMNTEAFF
TGTGCCAGCGGGAAGACAGGGCCGATGAACACTGAAGCTTTCTTT
>TRBJ2-7|NA|TRBV29-1|TRBD2
CSVPLDSTGGYEQYF
TGCAGCGTCCCCTTGGACTCCACCGGGGGGTACGAGCAGTACTTC
>TRBJ1-2|NA|TRBV10-2|NA
CASSESTDIDGYTF
TGCGCCAGCAGTGAGTCGACAGACATAGATGGCTACACCTTC
>TRBJ2-3|NA|TRBV19|NA
CASSIRPNADTQYF
TGTGCCAGTAGTATTAGGCCAAATGCAGATACGCAGTATTTT
>TRBJ2-7|NA|TRBV14|NA
CASSHRDVDEQYF
TGTGCCAGCAGTCACCGGGACGTGGACGAGCAGTACTTC
>TRBJ2-3|NA|TRBV7-2|TRBD1
CASSQRTGGDTDTQYF
TGTGCCAGCAGCCAGAGGACAGGGGGCGACACAGATACGCAGTATTTT
>TRBJ2-2|NA|TRBV7-3|NA
CASSLQGTGELFF
TGTGCCAGCAGCTTACAGGGGACCGGGGAGCTGTTTTTT
>TRBJ1-2|NA|TRBV7-9|NA
CASSLSSYGYTF
TGTGCCAGCAGCTTATCATCATATGGCTACACCTTC
>TRBJ2-1|once|TRBV6-2/TRBV6-3|NA
CASSSGHSREQFF
TGTGCCAGCAGCTCGGGCCACAGCAGAGAGCAGTTCTTC
>TRBJ2-3|NA|TRBV5-4|NA
CASSLDSTDTQYF
TGTGCCAGCAGCTTAGACAGCACAGATACGCAGTATTTT
>TRBJ1-2|NA|TRBV19|NA
CASSLSRTGGYTF
TGTGCCAGTAGTCTTTCACGGACGGGAGGCTACACCTTC
>TRBJ2-3|NA|TRBV19|TRBD2
CASSLGGRTDTQYF
TGTGCCAGTAGCCTCGGGGGGAGAACAGATACGCAGTATTTT
>TRBJ1-1|NA|TRBV7-3|NA
CASSQWGATEAFF
TGTGCCAGCAGCCAGTGGGGGGCCACTGAAGCTTTCTTT
>TRBJ1-1|medium-sized|TRBV28|NA
CASMASRRAEAFF
TGTGCCAGCATGGCCTCGCGACGGGCTGAAGCTTTCTTT
>TRBJ1-1|NA|TRBV2|NA
CASSVPGRERNTEAFF
TGTGCCAGCAGTGTCCCAGGGAGGGAACGGAACACTGAAGCTTTCTTT
>TRBJ2-4|NA|TRBV7-2|NA
CASSPTEVKNIQYF
TGTGCCAGCAGCCCTACGGAAGTTAAAAACATTCAGTACTTC
>TRBJ2-5|NA|TRBV7-2|NA
CASSPRLVQETQYF
TGTGCCAGCAGCCCCCGACTCGTCCAAGAGACCCAGTACTTC
>TRBJ2-3|NA|TRBV12-3/TRBV12-4|TRBD1
CASSLTGADTQYF
TGTGCCAGCAGTTTAACAGGGGCAGATACGCAGTATTTT
>TRBJ1-4|NA|TRBV18|TRBD1
CASSRGQASNEKLFF
TGTGCCAGCTCACGTGGACAGGCCTCTAATGAAAAACTGTTTTTT
>TRBJ2-7|once|TRBV7-8|NA
CASSFEDEQYF
TGTGCCAGCAGCTTCGAGGACGAGCAGTACTTC
>TRBJ1-4|NA|TRBV5-6|NA
CASSKFFATNEKLFF
TGTGCCAGCAGCAAATTCTTCGCAACTAATGAAAAACTGTTTTTT
>TRBJ2-1|NA|TRBV7-9|NA
CASSLVLSSYNEQFF
TGTGCCAGCAGCTTAGTTCTTAGCTCCTACAATGAGCAGTTCTTC
>TRBJ2-5|NA|TRBV30|NA
CAWTGLRGQETQYF
TGTGCTTGGACGGGGTTACGGGGCCAAGAGACCCAGTACTTC
>TRBJ2-4|NA|TRBV29-1|NA
CSVGGRGKNIQYF
TGCAGCGTTGGGGGCCGGGGCAAAAACATTCAGTACTTC
>TRBJ1-1|NA|TRBV11-3|TRBD1
CASSPGTDTEAFF
TGTGCCAGCAGCCCTGGGACAGACACTGAAGCTTTCTTT
>TRBJ1-1|few|TRBV10-1|TRBD1
CASSEADRGVTEAFF
TGCGCCAGCAGTGAGGCGGACAGGGGGGTAACTGAAGCTTTCTTT
>TRBJ1-2|NA|TRBV24-1|NA
CATHDGINYGYTF
TGTGCCACCCATGACGGGATAAACTATGGCTACACCTTC
>TRBJ1-4|few|TRBV4-1|NA
CASSQTDMGWVGEKLFF
TGCGCCAGCAGCCAAACCGACATGGGGTGGGTCGGTGAAAAACTGTTTTTT
>TRBJ1-2|NA|TRBV4-3|NA
CASSQERQIYGYTF
TGCGCCAGCAGCCAAGAAAGACAGATCTATGGCTACACCTTC
>TRBJ1-1|NA|TRBV7-9|NA
CASSLGLSGTNTEAFF
TGTGCCAGCAGCTTAGGCCTTTCGGGGACGAACACTGAAGCTTTCTTT
>TRBJ2-5|NA|TRBV9|NA
CASSVAGSYQETQYF
TGTGCCAGCAGCGTAGCTGGTTCGTACCAAGAGACCCAGTACTTC